Following are 32 T cell receptor beta chains from one sample sequenced in a study of post-analysis software for immune sequencing data. General study results and limits: Four or five TRBV segments were more frequent in patients than controls; TRBV5-6, TRBV5-1 and TRBV20-1 belonged to this group.

TCR beta cDNA libraries had unique molecular identifiers. TCRdb re-analysed the PCR reads in MiXCR, keeping a single row per CDR3 protein. The sample records about 770,000 distinct CDR3 sequences, about half being singletons. For these receptors, no antigen is known. Sequencing input: blood. Receptors originate from a girl aged 5-17 years with multiple sclerosis.

This clonotype was seen only a few times. This rearrangement joins TRBV10-3 to TRBJ1-2; a possible D gene is TRBD1 (6 bases). This CDR3 spans 15 amino acids. Germline V gene lookup returns CDR1 ENHRY and CDR2 SYGVKD. V shed 6 bases and J shed 8 bases, with 22 bases lying between them. CDR3 sequence: CAIRSEYGGAIGYTF. CDR3 in DNA: TGTGCCATCAGGTCCGAGTATGGGGGGGCTATCGGCTACACCTTC.

The chain's CDR3 is CASSSPSSGANVLTF. DNA of the CDR3: TGTGCCAGCAGTTCGCCTAGCTCTGGGGCCAACGTCCTGACTTTC. The chain carries TRBV27 and TRBJ2-6; D call uncertain. This CDR3 region has 15 residues. Trimming shortened V by 4 bases and J by 0 bases, and 7 bases separated the two germline ends. Germline V gene data show CDR1 as MNHEY and CDR2 as SMNVEV (reference sequence).

The chain combines TRBV2 with TRBJ1-2; D may be TRBD1 (6 bases). The V and J ends lost 4 bases and 8 bases respectively, with 17 bases between them. Per germline, CDR1 SNHLY and CDR2 FYNNEI. The CDR3 covers 14 residues. CDR3 DNA sequence: TGTGCCAGCAGTGGAGGACAGCCCGGGACGGGCTACACCTTC. Its protein is CASSGGQPGTGYTF. The whole variable domain, remainder taken from reference TRBV2 and TRBJ1-2, is EPEVTQTPSHQVTQMGQEVILRCVPISNHLYFYWYRQILGQKVEFLVSFYNNEISEKSEIFDDQFSVERPDGSNFTLKIRSTKLEDSAMYFCASSGGQPGTGYTFGSGTRLTVV.

The chain carries TRBV5-1 and TRBJ1-5; D is undetermined. Germline CDR1 is SGHRS and CDR2 is YFSETQ. The CDR3 runs to 13 residues. Trimming took off 4 bases at V and 4 bases at J, with 9 bases between the two ends. This CDR3 reads CASSLDDNQPQHF. Written as DNA, the CDR3 is TGCGCCAGCAGCCTAGATGATAATCAGCCCCAGCATTTT.

The V gene is TRBV18, the J gene TRBJ2-1; 13 bases line up with TRBD2. With 0 bases clipped from V and 5 bases from J, the junction kept 7 bases outside the gene matches. Looked up from germline, CDR1 is KGHSH and CDR2 is LQKENI. The CDR3 consists of 18 residues. Here the CDR3 DNA reads TGTGCCAGCTCACCACCAGGCGCTGGGACTAGCGGGAACAATGAGCAGTTCTTC. This gives the protein CASSPPGAGTSGNNEQFF. Variable domain in full (rest from reference TRBV18 and TRBJ2-1): NAGVMQNPRHLVRRRGQEARLRCSPMKGHSHVYWYRQLPEEGLKFMVYLQKENIIDESGMPKERFSAEFPKEGPSILRIQQVVRGDSAAYFCASSPPGAGTSGNNEQFFGPGTRLTVL.

This clonotype was counted only a few times. The chain uses TRBV6-6 and TRBJ2-7, with D perhaps matching TRBD2 (6 bases). Trimming stripped 0 bases from V and 10 bases from J, with 10 bases between. This CDR3 region has 12 residues. Per the germline V gene, CDR1 is MNHNY and CDR2 is SVGAGI (reference sequence). The CDR3: CASSYSGGVQYF. DNA for the CDR3: TGTGCCAGCAGTTACTCGGGGGGTGTCCAGTACTTC.

V usage is TRBV6-2 or TRBV6-3 and J usage is TRBJ2-7; possible D gene TRBD2, 5 bases. Germline assignment: CDR1 MNHEY and CDR2 SVGEGT. This CDR3 has 11 amino acids. V lost 5 bases, J lost 3 bases, and 5 bases lay in between. The CDR3 coding sequence is TGTGCCAGCAGTGGACTCTACGAGCAGTACTTC. It codes for CASSGLYEQYF.

The sample holds a few counts of this clonotype. V usage is TRBV7-2 and J usage is TRBJ2-7; possibly TRBD2 for D (6 bases). The V end lost 1 base, the J end lost 0 bases, and 10 bases lay between the germline ends. CDR1 is SGHTA, CDR2 FQGNSA, per germline. The length of the CDR3 is 15 residues. The CDR3 here is CASSLVASASYEQYF. The DNA for the CDR3 is TGTGCCAGCAGCTTAGTTGCTAGCGCCTCCTACGAGCAGTACTTC. Based on the CDR3 plus reference TRBV7-2 and TRBJ2-7, the full variable domain is GAGVSQSPSNKVTEKGKDVELRCDPISGHTALYWYRQSLGQGLEFLIYFQGNSAPDKSGLPSDRFSAERTGGSVSTLTIQRTQQEDSAVYLCASSLVASASYEQYFGPGTRLTVT.

The chain carries TRBV18 and TRBJ2-5, with 8 positions matching TRBD1. Germline V gene data show CDR1 as KGHSH and CDR2 as LQKENI. The CDR3 is 17 amino acids. After removal of 2 bases from V and 3 bases from J, the junction contained 11 bases not matched to a gene. The CDR3 spells CASSPREADRVKETQYF. The CDR3 nucleotides read TGTGCCAGCTCACCAAGAGAAGCGGACAGGGTAAAAGAGACCCAGTACTTC.

The chain uses TRBV20-1 and TRBJ1-2; D gene unclear. CDR3 length: 11 residues. Trimming stripped 5 bases from V and 4 bases from J, with 8 bases between. Germline V gene lookup returns CDR1 DFQATT and CDR2 SNEGSKA (reference sequence). The DNA of the CDR3 is TGCAGTGCTGGACGGTCCTATGGCTACACCTTC. Residues: CSAGRSYGYTF.

This clonotype was seen more than once but under ten times. The chain combines TRBV5-6 with TRBJ2-7; a weak D match, TRBD2 (5 bases). With 6 bases removed from V and 3 bases from J, the gap between germline ends came to 19 bases. CDR1 is SGHDT, CDR2 YYEEEE, per germline. The CDR3 has 15 residues. CDR3 in amino acids: CASNLRGPVGYEQYF. The CDR3 DNA follows: TGTGCCAGCAACCTTCGGGGTCCGGTGGGCTACGAGCAGTACTTC.

The chain combines TRBV9 with TRBJ2-7; the D is unclear. V was cut by 4 bases and J by 0 bases, with 11 bases left in between. CDR1 SGDLS and CDR2 YYNGEE come from the germline V gene. The length of the CDR3 is 14 residues. CDR3 region: CASSPDPSSYEQYF. CDR3 bases: TGTGCCAGCAGCCCCGACCCGAGCTCCTACGAGCAGTACTTC.

This chain links TRBV20-1 with TRBJ2-1; D gene unclear. V dropped 3 bases and J dropped 4 bases, with 13 bases sitting between them. Germline CDR1 and CDR2: DFQATT and SNEGSKA (reference sequence). The CDR3 sequence is 14 residues long. The CDR3 reads CSASTELGYNEQFF. In nucleotides, the CDR3 is TGCAGTGCTAGCACAGAGCTAGGATACAATGAGCAGTTCTTC.

This clonotype was counted between two and nine times. The V call is TRBV7-9, the J call TRBJ1-2; 9 bases align to TRBD1. The CDR3 totals 16 residues. V lost 1 base and J lost 1; bases outside the gene matches: 4. CDR1 is SEHNR, CDR2 FQNEAQ, per germline (reference sequence). The CDR3 nucleotides read TGTGCCAGCAGCTTAGTCGGACAGGGGCTTAACTATGGCTACACCTTC. Amino acids: CASSLVGQGLNYGYTF.

The CDR3 sequence is CASSPFGTKETQYF. In DNA form, the CDR3 reads TGTGCCAGCAGCCCCTTTGGGACGAAAGAGACCCAGTACTTC. The chain combines TRBV6-5 with TRBJ2-5; D is tentatively TRBD1 or TRBD2 (5 bases each). The CDR3 sequence is 14 residues long. Trimming pared 6 bases from V and 3 bases from J, leaving 14 bases between. The germline V gene has CDR1 MNHEY and CDR2 SVGAGI.

The V gene is TRBV27, the J gene TRBJ2-1; 8 bases map to TRBD2. Per germline, CDR1 MNHEY and CDR2 SMNVEV (reference sequence). CDR3 length equals 17 residues. The ends lost 0 bases at V and 4 bases at J; junction bases unmatched: 8. CDR3: CASSLSSPGGGYNEQFF. CDR3 nucleotides: TGTGCCAGCAGTTTATCGAGTCCCGGGGGGGGATACAATGAGCAGTTCTTC.

This clonotype was recorded a few times. The V and J genes are TRBV4-3 and TRBJ2-2; 7 nucleotides match TRBD2. The CDR3 runs to 16 residues. V lost 4 bases and J lost 0; bases outside the gene matches: 5. Germline V lookup: CDR1 LGHNA, CDR2 YSLEER. CDR3 loop: CASSRPSGANTGELFF. The DNA of the CDR3 is TGCGCCAGCAGCCGCCCGAGCGGGGCGAACACCGGGGAGCTGTTTTTT.

This rearrangement joins TRBV4-2 to TRBJ2-1; D may be TRBD1 (6 bases). Trimming pared 1 base from V and 0 bases from J, leaving 16 bases between. The germline CDR1 and CDR2 sequences are LGHNA and YNFKEQ. This CDR3 is 18 amino acids long. For the CDR3, the DNA is TGTGCCAGCAGCCAAGGTCATCGTGGACAGAACTCCTACAATGAGCAGTTCTTC. It codes for CASSQGHRGQNSYNEQFF.

This sequence joins TRBV6-6 and TRBJ2-4; TRBD1 aligns across 10 bases. CDR1 is MNHNY, CDR2 SVGAGI, per germline (reference sequence). V lost 5 bases and J lost 6; bases outside the gene matches: 7. This CDR3 is 15 amino acids long. The CDR3 DNA follows: TGTGCCAGCAGTACCCTCCGGGACAGGGGAAACATTCAGTACTTC. Translating gives CASSTLRDRGNIQYF.

The genes are TRBV20-1 and TRBJ1-4; no clear D gene. CDR3 length: 13 residues. Germline lookup yields CDR1 DFQATT and CDR2 SNEGSKA (reference sequence). V dropped 8 bases and J dropped 5 bases, with 15 bases sitting between them. The CDR3 here is CSSSNRMNEKLFF. The CDR3 nucleotides are TGCAGTTCCTCTAACAGAATGAATGAAAAACTGTTTTTT.

This clonotype has only a few counts. The CDR3 region is CASSEWGNEQYF. The CDR3 coding sequence is TGTGCCAGCAGTGAATGGGGTAATGAGCAGTACTTC. This chain uses TRBV2 with TRBJ2-7; D is ambiguous. CDR3 size: 12 residues. V was pared by 2 bases and J by 7 bases, with 9 bases between. Germline V gene lookup returns CDR1 SNHLY and CDR2 FYNNEI. Full variable domain (outside the CDR3, taken from reference TRBV2 and TRBJ2-7): EPEVTQTPSHQVTQMGQEVILRCVPISNHLYFYWYRQILGQKVEFLVSFYNNEISEKSEIFDDQFSVERPDGSNFTLKIRSTKLEDSAMYFCASSEWGNEQYFGPGTRLTVT.

This clonotype was seen at least ten times. This CDR3 reads CASSRVGEQYF. The CDR3 DNA follows: TGTGCCAGCAGCCGAGTGGGCGAGCAGTACTTC. The chain has TRBV6-6 and TRBJ2-7; no clear D. The CDR3 length is 11 residues. Trimming left V 6 bases short and J 6 bases short, with 9 bases between. CDR1 is MNHNY, CDR2 SVGAGI, per germline (reference sequence).

This chain joins TRBV27 and TRBJ1-2; D ambiguous. The germline gives CDR1 MNHEY, CDR2 SMNVEV (reference sequence). The V end lost 5 bases, the J end lost 3 bases, and 10 bases lay between the germline ends. The CDR3 loop spans 13 amino acids. Here the CDR3 DNA reads TGTGCCAGCAGTACTACAGCAGACTATGGCTACACCTTC. Translated, it gives CASSTTADYGYTF.

V and J are TRBV5-1 and TRBJ1-5; D perhaps matches TRBD1 (6 bases). V was shortened by 4 bases and J by 5 bases, with 10 bases between the two germline ends. The CDR3 spans 13 residues. The V gene's germline CDR1 is SGHRS and CDR2 YFSETQ. CDR3 DNA sequence: TGCGCCAGCAGCGTACAGGGAGATCAGCCCCAGCATTTT. Residues: CASSVQGDQPQHF.

The chain couples TRBV27 to TRBJ2-7; 9 bases agree with TRBD2. The trim removed 0 bases at V and 3 bases at J, leaving 9 bases unmatched. The CDR3 totals 17 residues. Germline lookup yields CDR1 MNHEY and CDR2 SMNVEV (reference sequence). For the CDR3, the DNA is TGTGCCAGCAGTTTATCTCCCAGGGGAGCGGGAGGCTACGAGCAGTACTTC. Protein product: CASSLSPRGAGGYEQYF.

The gene calls are TRBV2 and TRBJ1-1; D not resolved. CDR1 is SNHLY, CDR2 FYNNEI, per germline. The V end lost 6 bases, the J end lost 6 bases, and 14 bases lay between the germline ends. The CDR3 loop spans 13 amino acids. CDR3 nucleotide sequence: TGTGCCAGCAGGAGAGGCCCAAACGCTGAAGCTTTCTTT. Protein product: CASRRGPNAEAFF.

The rearrangement links TRBV29-1 to TRBJ2-1, with D maybe TRBD2 (5 bases). The germline V and J ends were trimmed by 5 bases and 4 bases, with 24 bases remaining between them. This CDR3 has 17 amino acids. Germline values: CDR1 SQVTM, CDR2 ANQGSEA. The CDR3 coding sequence is TGCAGCGTTATATTTGCTAGCCAGACCCTAATTTACAATGAGCAGTTCTTC. Its translation is CSVIFASQTLIYNEQFF.

The V call is TRBV28, the J call TRBJ1-2; 7 nucleotides agree with TRBD1. CDR1 is MDHEN, CDR2 SYDVKM, per germline. The CDR3 has 13 amino acids. V lost 6 bases to trimming and J lost 7 bases; unmatched junction nucleotides: 8. The CDR3 DNA reads TGTGCCAGCAGACAAGACAGGGCCCTTGGCTACACCTTC. The encoded protein is CASRQDRALGYTF.

V is TRBV6-1 and J is TRBJ2-4; 8 bases fit TRBD2. Matching the DNA end better, TRBJ2-7 makes the J call doubtful. The CDR3 extends over 13 amino acids. Germline values: CDR1 MNHNS, CDR2 SASEGT. CDR3 residues: CASNERGTYEQYF. DNA for the CDR3: TGTGCCAGCAACGAGCGGGGGACCTACGAGCAGTACTTC.

This chain joins TRBV12-3 or TRBV12-4 and TRBJ1-5; maybe TRBD1 (5 bases). Trimming stripped 2 bases from V and 3 bases from J, with 11 bases between. This CDR3 spans 15 amino acids. The CDR3 bases are TGTGCCAGCAGTTTACAGGGAAGCTCCAATCAGCCCCAGCATTTT. Translated, it gives CASSLQGSSNQPQHF.

This clonotype was counted a few times. The chain is built from TRBV7-8 and TRBJ2-7; D is unclear. Per germline, CDR1 SGHVS and CDR2 FQNEAQ. The CDR3 covers 9 residues. V was clipped by 3 bases and J by 7 bases, with 1 base between them. CDR3 loop: CASSFEQYF. The CDR3 DNA reads as TGTGCCAGCAGCTTTGAGCAGTACTTC.

The rearrangement joins TRBV20-1 to TRBJ2-7; 12 bases are shared with TRBD2. The J segment lost 4 bases and the V segment lost 5 bases, leaving 9 bases of the junction unmatched. Germline V CDR1 and CDR2: DFQATT, SNEGSKA (reference sequence). The CDR3 is 15 amino acids. The DNA of the CDR3 is TGCAGTGCTCAATCCGGGACTAGCGGGTATTACGAGCAGTACTTC. Protein: CSAQSGTSGYYEQYF.